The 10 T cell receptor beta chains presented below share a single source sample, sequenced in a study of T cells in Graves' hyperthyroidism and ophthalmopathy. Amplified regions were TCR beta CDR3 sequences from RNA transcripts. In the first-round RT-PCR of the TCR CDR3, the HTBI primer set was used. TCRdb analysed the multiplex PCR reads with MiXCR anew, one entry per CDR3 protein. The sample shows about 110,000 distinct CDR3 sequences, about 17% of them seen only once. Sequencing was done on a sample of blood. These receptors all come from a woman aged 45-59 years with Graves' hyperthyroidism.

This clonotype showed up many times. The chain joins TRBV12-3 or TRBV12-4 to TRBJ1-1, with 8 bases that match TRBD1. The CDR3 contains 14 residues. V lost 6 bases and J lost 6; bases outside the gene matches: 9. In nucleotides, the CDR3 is TGTGCCAGCAGCCGGGACAGGAGCGACGCTGAAGCTTTCTTT. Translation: CASSRDRSDAEAFF.

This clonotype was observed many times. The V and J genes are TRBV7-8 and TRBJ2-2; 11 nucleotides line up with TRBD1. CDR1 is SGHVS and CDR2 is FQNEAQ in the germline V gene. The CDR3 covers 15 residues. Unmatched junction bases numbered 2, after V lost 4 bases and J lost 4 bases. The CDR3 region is CASSSGTGGTGELFF. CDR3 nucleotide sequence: TGTGCCAGCAGCTCGGGGACAGGGGGCACCGGGGAGCTGTTTTTT.

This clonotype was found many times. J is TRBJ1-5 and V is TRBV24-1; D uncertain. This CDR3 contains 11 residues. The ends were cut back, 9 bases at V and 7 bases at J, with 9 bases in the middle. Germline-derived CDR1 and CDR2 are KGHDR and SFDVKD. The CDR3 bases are TGTGCCACCGGGGTTCGGCAGCCCCAGCATTTT. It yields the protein CATGVRQPQHF.

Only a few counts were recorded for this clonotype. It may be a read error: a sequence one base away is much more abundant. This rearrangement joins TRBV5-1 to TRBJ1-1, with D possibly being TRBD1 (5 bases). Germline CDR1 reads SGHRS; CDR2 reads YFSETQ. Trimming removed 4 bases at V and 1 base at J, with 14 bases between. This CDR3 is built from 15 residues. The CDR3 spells CASSAIGAANTEAFF. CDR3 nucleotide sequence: TGCGCCAGCAGCGCGATAGGGGCGGCGAACACTGAAGCTTTCTTT.

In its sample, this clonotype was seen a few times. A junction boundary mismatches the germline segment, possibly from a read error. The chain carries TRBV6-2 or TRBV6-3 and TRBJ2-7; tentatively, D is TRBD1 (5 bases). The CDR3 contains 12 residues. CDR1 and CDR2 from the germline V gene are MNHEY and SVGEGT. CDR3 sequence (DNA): TGTGCCAGCAGGGACATCCCCTACGAGCAGTGCTTC. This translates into CASRDIPYEQCF.

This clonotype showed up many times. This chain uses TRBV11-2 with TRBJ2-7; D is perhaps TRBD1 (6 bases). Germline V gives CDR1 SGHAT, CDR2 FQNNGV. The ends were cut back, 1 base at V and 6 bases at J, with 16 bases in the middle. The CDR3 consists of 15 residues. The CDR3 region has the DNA TGTGCCAGCAGCTTAGTGGGCAGGGGCCCCTCCGAGCAGTACGTC. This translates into CASSLVGRGPSEQYV.

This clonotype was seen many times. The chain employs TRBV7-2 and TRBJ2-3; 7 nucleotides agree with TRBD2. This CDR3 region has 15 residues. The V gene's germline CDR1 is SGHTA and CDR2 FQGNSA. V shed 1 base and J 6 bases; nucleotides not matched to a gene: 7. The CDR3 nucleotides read TGTGCCAGCAGCTTAGACGGCGGGAGAGAGGATACGCAGTATTTT. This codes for CASSLDGGREDTQYF.

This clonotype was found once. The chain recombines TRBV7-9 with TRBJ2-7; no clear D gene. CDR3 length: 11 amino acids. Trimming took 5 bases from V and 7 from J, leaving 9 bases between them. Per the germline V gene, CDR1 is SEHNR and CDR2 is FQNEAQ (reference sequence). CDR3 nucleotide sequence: TGTGCCAGCAGCGCCTCAGTGGAGCAGTACTTC. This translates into CASSASVEQYF.

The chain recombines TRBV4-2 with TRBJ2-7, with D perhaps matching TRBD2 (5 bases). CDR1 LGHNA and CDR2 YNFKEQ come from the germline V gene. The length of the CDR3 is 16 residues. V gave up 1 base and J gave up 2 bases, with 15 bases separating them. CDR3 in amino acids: CASSQVLGRKPYEQYF. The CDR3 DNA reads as TGTGCCAGCAGCCAAGTTTTGGGGAGAAAACCCTACGAGCAGTACTTC.

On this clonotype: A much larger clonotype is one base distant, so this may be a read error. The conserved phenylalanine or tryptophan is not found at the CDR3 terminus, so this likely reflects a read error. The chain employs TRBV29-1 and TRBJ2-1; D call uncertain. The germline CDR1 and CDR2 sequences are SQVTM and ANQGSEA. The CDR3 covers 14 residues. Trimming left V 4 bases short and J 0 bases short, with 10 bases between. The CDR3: CSVVGYSSYNEQFS. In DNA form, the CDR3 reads TGCAGCGTTGTAGGGTATAGCTCCTACAATGAGCAGTTCTCC.